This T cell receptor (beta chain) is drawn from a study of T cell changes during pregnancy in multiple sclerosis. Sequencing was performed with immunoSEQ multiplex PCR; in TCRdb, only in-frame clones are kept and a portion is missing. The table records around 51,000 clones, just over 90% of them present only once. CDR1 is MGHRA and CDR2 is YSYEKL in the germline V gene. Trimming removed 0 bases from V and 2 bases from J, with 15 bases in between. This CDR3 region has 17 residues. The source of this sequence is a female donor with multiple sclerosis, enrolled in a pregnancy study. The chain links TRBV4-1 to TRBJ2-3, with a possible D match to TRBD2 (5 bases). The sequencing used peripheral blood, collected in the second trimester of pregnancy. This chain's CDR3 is CASSQDPGQEDTDTQYF. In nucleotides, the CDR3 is TGCGCCAGCAGCCAAGATCCCGGGCAGGAGGACACAGATACGCAGTATTTT.